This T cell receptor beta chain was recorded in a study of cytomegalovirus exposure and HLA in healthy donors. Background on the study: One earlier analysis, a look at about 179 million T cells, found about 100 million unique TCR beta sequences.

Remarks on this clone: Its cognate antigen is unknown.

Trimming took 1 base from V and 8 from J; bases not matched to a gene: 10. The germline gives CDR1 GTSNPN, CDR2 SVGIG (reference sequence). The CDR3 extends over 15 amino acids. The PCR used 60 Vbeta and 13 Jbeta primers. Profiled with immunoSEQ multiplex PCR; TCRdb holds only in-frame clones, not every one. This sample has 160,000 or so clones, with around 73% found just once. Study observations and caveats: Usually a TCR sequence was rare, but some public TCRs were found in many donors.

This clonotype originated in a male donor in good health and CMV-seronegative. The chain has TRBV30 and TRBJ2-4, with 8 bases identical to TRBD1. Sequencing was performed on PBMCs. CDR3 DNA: TGTGCCTGGAGTGGGGAGGACAGGGCCGCATACATTCAGTACTTC. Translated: CAWSGEDRAAYIQYF.